These 12 T cell receptor beta chains came from one sample sequenced in a study of vaccination and CD4 T cells after COVID-19. The antigens of these receptors remain unknown. This sample's treatment: roughly nine-day PBMC culture with coronavirus spike peptide pools or control peptides (ViraFEST assay). The Oncomine TCR Beta short-read assay was what sequenced the DNA obtained from cultured CD4+ T cells. A single record per CDR3 protein comes from TCRdb applying MiXCR to the PCR reads. The sample holds roughly 5,400 distinct CDR3 sequences, around 70% seen once. Material: CD4+ T cells from blood, cultured in vitro. All receptors derive from a human donor who had recovered from COVID-19.

The rearrangement joins TRBV6-5 to TRBJ1-2, with D uncertain. Germline-derived CDR1 and CDR2 are MNHEY and SVGAGI. The ends were cut back, 2 bases at V and 4 bases at J, with 14 bases in the middle. The CDR3 extends over 15 amino acids. In DNA form, the CDR3 reads TGTGCCAGCAGTTACAGTCATCGGGGATCCTATGGCTACACCTTC. Its protein product is CASSYSHRGSYGYTF.

The J gene is TRBJ2-5, the V gene TRBV27; D might be TRBD1 (6 bases). CDR1 is MNHEY, CDR2 SMNVEV, per germline (reference sequence). This CDR3 is 13 amino acids long. Trimming stripped 5 bases from V and 9 bases from J, with 16 bases between. CDR3 protein: CASSQISRGAQYF. The CDR3 nucleotides are TGTGCCAGCAGTCAGATCTCCAGGGGAGCCCAGTACTTC.

This chain connects TRBV20-1 to TRBJ2-1; D is undetermined. The ends were cut back, 0 bases at V and 2 bases at J, with 11 bases in the middle. Germline V gene lookup returns CDR1 DFQATT and CDR2 SNEGSKA (reference sequence). This CDR3 spans 15 amino acids. The CDR3 sequence is CSARDHLVTYNEQFF. In DNA, the CDR3 is TGCAGTGCTAGAGACCACCTCGTGACCTACAATGAGCAGTTCTTC.

The chain uses TRBV20-1 and TRBJ2-3; perhaps TRBD1 as D (5 bases). The V end was cut by 2 bases, the J end by 0 bases, with 12 bases between. This CDR3 comprises 15 residues. Germline V lookup: CDR1 DFQATT, CDR2 SNEGSKA (reference sequence). For the CDR3, the DNA is TGCAGTGCTAGACAGGGCACTACTAGCACAGATACGCAGTATTTT. Protein sequence: CSARQGTTSTDTQYF.

This clonotype was picked up a small number of times. The V gene is TRBV20-1, the J gene TRBJ1-1, with D perhaps TRBD1 (5 bases). The CDR3 spans 17 residues. Trimming cost V 0 bases and J 3 bases, with 20 bases left between them. CDR1 is DFQATT and CDR2 is SNEGSKA in the germline V gene (reference sequence). CDR3 residues: CSARDAGPSWGDTEAFF. The CDR3 DNA sequence: TGCAGTGCTAGAGATGCGGGGCCAAGCTGGGGGGACACTGAAGCTTTCTTT.

This sequence joins TRBV2 and TRBJ2-3; 10 bases are shared with TRBD1. The CDR3 extends over 15 amino acids. The germline V gene has CDR1 SNHLY and CDR2 FYNNEI. J gave up 3 bases and V 6 bases, and 6 bases lay outside the gene matches. The CDR3 loop is CASSPGQGRTDTQYF. The CDR3 region has the DNA TGTGCCAGCAGCCCGGGACAGGGGCGAACAGATACGCAGTATTTT.

This clonotype was detected a few times. J is TRBJ2-5 and V is TRBV20-1; TRBD1 matches at 8 bases. The ends lost 2 bases at V and 2 bases at J; junction bases unmatched: 10. The germline gives CDR1 DFQATT, CDR2 SNEGSKA (reference sequence). The CDR3 contains 16 residues. DNA of the CDR3: TGCAGTGCTAGACCCCCGGTCGGGACAGGACAAGAGACCCAGTACTTC. Residues: CSARPPVGTGQETQYF.

This clonotype ranks as medium-sized (0.01 to 0.1%). This rearrangement joins TRBV5-5 to TRBJ2-2; TRBD2 agrees at 10 bases. The CDR3 totals 16 residues. Per the germline V gene, CDR1 is SGHKS and CDR2 is YYEKEE (reference sequence). The V segment lost 4 bases and the J segment 1 base; nucleotides outside the gene matches: 4. The CDR3: CASSPRLAGNTGELFF. In DNA, the CDR3 is TGTGCCAGCAGCCCGAGACTAGCGGGGAACACCGGGGAGCTGTTTTTT. The full variable domain, completed using reference TRBV5-5 and TRBJ2-2, is DAGVTQSPTHLIKTRGQQVTLRCSPISGHKSVSWYQQVLGQGPQFIFQYYEKEERGRGNFPDRFSARQFPNYSSELNVNALLLGDSALYLCASSPRLAGNTGELFFGEGSRLTVL.

This rearrangement joins TRBV6-1 to TRBJ1-2, with TRBD1 matching over 7 bases. V was pared by 5 bases and J by 4 bases, with 7 bases of the junction left unmatched. The CDR3 sequence is 14 residues long. Germline CDR1 is MNHNS and CDR2 is SASEGT. CDR3 sequence: CASSTQGTVYGYTF. The DNA for the CDR3 is TGTGCCAGCAGTACACAGGGGACGGTCTATGGCTACACCTTC.

This clonotype was observed once. CDR3 DNA sequence: TGTGCCACGGGACAGCTTCTCATGAACACTGAAGCTTTCTTT. It encodes CATGQLLMNTEAFF. This chain uses TRBV11-1 with TRBJ1-1; 7 bases are a match to TRBD1. Looked up from germline, CDR1 is SGHAT and CDR2 is FQDESV (reference sequence). CDR3 size: 14 residues. The V segment lost 10 bases and the J segment 0 bases; nucleotides outside the gene matches: 8. The entire variable domain, with the rest obtained from reference TRBV11-1 and TRBJ1-1, is as follows: EAEVAQSPRYKITEKSQAVAFWCDPISGHATLYWYRQILGQGPELLVQFQDESVVDDSQLPKDRFSAERLKGVDSTLKIQPAELGDSAMYLCATGQLLMNTEAFFGQGTRLTVV.

On this clonotype itself: A read error may produce the germline difference seen at one junction end. The DNA of the CDR3 is TGTGCAAGCAATCGGGACTTCCCTAACACCGGGGAGCTGTTTTTT. It translates to CASNRDFPNTGELFF. The V and J genes are TRBV28 and TRBJ2-2; the D gene is possibly TRBD2 (6 bases). This CDR3 region has 15 residues. Looked up from germline, CDR1 is MDHEN and CDR2 is SYDVKM.

This rearrangement joins TRBV19 to TRBJ1-5, with a weak D call TRBD1 (5 bases). V was trimmed by 5 bases and J by 7 bases, leaving 12 bases between them. Germline V gene sequence: CDR1 LNHDA, CDR2 SQIVND (reference sequence). This CDR3 is 13 amino acids long. CDR3 in DNA: TGTGCCAGTAGTCCCTCGACAGAACAGCCCCAGCATTTT. Amino acid sequence: CASSPSTEQPQHF. Together with reference TRBV19 and TRBJ1-5, the CDR3 gives the full variable domain: DGGITQSPKYLFRKEGQNVTLSCEQNLNHDAMYWYRQDPGQGLRLIYYSQIVNDFQKGDIAEGYSVSREKKESFPLTVTSAQKNPTAFYLCASSPSTEQPQHFGDGTRLSIL.